These 20 T cell receptor beta chains came from one sample sequenced in a study of T cell responses to AZD1222 COVID-19 vaccine. The data were produced by immunoSEQ multiplex PCR, yet TCRdb's version contains in-frame clones alone and is incomplete. In the table there are about 57,000 clones, over 75% of which are singletons. Sequencing was performed on peripheral blood, taken on day 0 of AZD1222 vaccination. The receptors shown here come from an adult in good health.

The genes are TRBV12-3 or TRBV12-4 and TRBJ1-2; D not resolved. Trimming removed 6 bases from V and 10 bases from J, with 18 bases in between. The CDR3 is 13 residues long. The CDR3 loop reads CASRNSRSGHYTF. The CDR3 nucleotides are TGTGCCAGCAGAAACAGCCGATCCGGCCACTACACCTTC.

This clone was counted a single time. The DNA for the CDR3 is TGTGCCTGGAGTGGACAGGGCCTTTGGTGGGCTTTCTTT. This gives the protein CAWSGQGLWWAFF. The V gene is TRBV30, the J gene TRBJ1-1; 7 nucleotides line up with TRBD1. J was trimmed by 11 bases and V by 1 base; bases with no gene match: 10. Germline assignment: CDR1 GTSNPN and CDR2 SVGIG (reference sequence). The length of the CDR3 is 13 residues.

The chain has TRBV11-2 and TRBJ2-7; 8 bases match TRBD2. Trimming removed 1 base from V and 1 base from J; junction bases left unmatched: 15. The CDR3 sequence is 19 residues long. Germline CDR1 is SGHAT and CDR2 is FQNNGV. The CDR3 here is CASSLVGGGLSSGSYEQYF. The CDR3 nucleotides read TGTGCCAGCAGCTTAGTAGGGGGGGGTTTATCTAGCGGGTCCTACGAGCAGTACTTC. The variable domain in full, with the rest retrieved from reference TRBV11-2 and TRBJ2-7, is EAGVAQSPRYKIIEKRQSVAFWCNPISGHATLYWYQQILGQGPKLLIQFQNNGVVDDSQLPKDRFSAERLKGVDSTLKIQPAKLEDSAVYLCASSLVGGGLSSGSYEQYFGPGTRLTVT.

V usage is TRBV11-2 and J usage is TRBJ1-1; no definite D call. Per germline, CDR1 SGHAT and CDR2 FQNNGV. V shed 3 bases and J shed 1 base, with 9 bases lying between them. The CDR3 runs to 14 residues. In DNA form, the CDR3 reads TGTGCCAGCAGCTTTATGACGACGAACACTGAAGCTTTCTTT. Translation gives CASSFMTTNTEAFF.

The V call is TRBV9, the J call TRBJ1-1; D is perhaps TRBD1 (5 bases). Between the trimmed V and J ends, which lost 3 bases and 1 base, there was a span of 13 bases. This CDR3 comprises 15 residues. Germline-derived CDR1 and CDR2 are SGDLS and YYNGEE. CDR3 nucleotide sequence: TGTGCCAGCAGCGCGGGGACCCTAGGGAACACTGAAGCTTTCTTT. Its translation: CASSAGTLGNTEAFF.

The chain has TRBV5-6 and TRBJ2-2; 8 bases are shared with TRBD1. The CDR3 sequence is 16 residues long. The trim removed 4 bases at V and 5 bases at J, leaving 10 bases unmatched. Per the germline V gene, CDR1 is SGHDT and CDR2 is YYEEEE. The chain's CDR3 is CASSQPDRVLTGELFF. CDR3 sequence (DNA): TGTGCCAGCAGCCAACCGGACAGGGTCTTAACCGGGGAGCTGTTTTTT.

The chain uses TRBV28 and TRBJ1-1; D gene uncertain. The V end lost 3 bases, the J end lost 6 bases, and 11 bases lay between the germline ends. Germline V gene data show CDR1 as MDHEN and CDR2 as SYDVKM. The CDR3 extends over 13 amino acids. The CDR3 DNA sequence: TGTGCCAGCAGTTTCCAAGTAGTCGCTGAAGCTTTCTTT. Translated, it gives CASSFQVVAEAFF.

The chain uses TRBV14 and TRBJ2-1; no clear D. V gave up 0 bases and J gave up 5 bases, with 11 bases separating them. Germline V gene data show CDR1 as SGHDN and CDR2 as FVKESK. The CDR3 is made up of 15 amino acids. Here the CDR3 DNA reads TGTGCCAGCAGCCAAGATGGGAACAGCCACAATGAGCAGTTCTTC. Its translation: CASSQDGNSHNEQFF.

The V gene is TRBV9, the J gene TRBJ2-6; TRBD2 is a possible D gene (6 bases). CDR3 length equals 19 residues. CDR1 and CDR2 from the germline V gene are SGDLS and YYNGEE. Trimming took 0 bases from V and 0 from J, leaving 16 bases between them. In DNA, the CDR3 is TGTGCCAGCAGCGTAGCGCGGGGAGGCCTGTACTCTGGGGCCAACGTCCTGACTTTC. Amino acids: CASSVARGGLYSGANVLTF.

This chain connects TRBV9 to TRBJ1-2; D is unclear. This CDR3 has 14 residues. The germline gives CDR1 SGDLS, CDR2 YYNGEE. V lost 0 bases and J 4 bases, leaving 10 bases between the germline ends. CDR3 sequence reads: CASSVDAARYGYTF. The CDR3 nucleotides are TGTGCCAGCAGCGTAGATGCAGCGCGCTATGGCTACACCTTC.

V is TRBV29-1 and J is TRBJ2-4; D possibly matches TRBD1 or TRBD2 (6 bases each). The CDR3 loop spans 13 amino acids. The V end lost 2 bases, the J end lost 5 bases, and 10 bases lay between the germline ends. Germline CDR1 and CDR2: SQVTM and ANQGSEA. CDR3 amino acids: CSVEFGGQNIQYF. Here the CDR3 DNA reads TGCAGCGTTGAATTCGGGGGCCAAAACATTCAGTACTTC.

The V call is TRBV19, the J call TRBJ2-7, with D perhaps assigned TRBD1 or TRBD2 (6 bases each). The CDR3 is made up of 14 amino acids. V lost 5 bases and J 3 bases, leaving 14 bases between the germline ends. Germline V gene lookup returns CDR1 LNHDA and CDR2 SQIVND (reference sequence). In nucleotides, the CDR3 is TGTGCCAGTAGTCCGGCCGGGGGCGGCTACGAGCAGTACTTC. Residues: CASSPAGGGYEQYF.

The rearrangement joins TRBV3-1 (or the pseudogene TRBV3-2) to TRBJ2-3; unclear D gene. From germline, CDR1 is LGHDT and CDR2 YNNKEL (reference sequence). This CDR3 is built from 12 residues. Trimming took off 4 bases at V and 2 bases at J, with 4 bases between the two ends. In DNA, the CDR3 is TGTGCCAGCAGCCCAAACACAGATACGCAGTATTTT. Protein product: CASSPNTDTQYF.

The chain has TRBV25-1 and TRBJ1-2; maybe TRBD1 (5 bases). The CDR3 has 15 amino acids. Germline V lookup: CDR1 MGHDK, CDR2 SYGVNS. The V end was cut by 3 bases, the J end by 4 bases, with 15 bases between. This chain's CDR3 is CASSDTGTDTYGYTF. The CDR3 nucleotides are TGTGCCAGCAGTGATACGGGGACTGATACCTATGGCTACACCTTC.

This rearrangement joins TRBV7-3 to TRBJ2-2; the D gene could be TRBD1 or TRBD2 (6 bases each). Germline values: CDR1 SGHTA, CDR2 FQGTGA. The CDR3 loop spans 14 amino acids. Trimming removed 4 bases from V and 6 bases from J, with 12 bases in between. This CDR3 is CASSYGGLAGELFF. The CDR3 DNA is TGTGCCAGCAGCTACGGGGGCTTGGCCGGGGAGCTGTTTTTT. Combining the CDR3 with reference TRBV7-3 and TRBJ2-2 gives the whole variable domain GAGVSQTPSNKVTEKGKYVELRCDPISGHTALYWYRQSLGQGPEFLIYFQGTGAADDSGLPNDRFFAVRPEGSVSTLKIQRTERGDSAVYLCASSYGGLAGELFFGEGSRLTVL.

The chain uses TRBV7-9 and TRBJ1-4; D perhaps matches TRBD1 (6 bases). Trimming pared 6 bases from V and 6 bases from J, leaving 11 bases between. Germline V gene sequence: CDR1 SEHNR, CDR2 FQNEAQ (reference sequence). CDR3 length: 13 amino acids. CDR3 protein: CASRSGAYEKLFF. CDR3 bases: TGTGCCAGCAGGTCGGGGGCGTATGAAAAACTGTTTTTT.

The gene calls are TRBV19 and TRBJ1-6; D remains ambiguous. Per germline, CDR1 LNHDA and CDR2 SQIVND (reference sequence). V was shortened by 3 bases and J by 8 bases, with 11 bases between the two germline ends. This CDR3 is built from 14 residues. Here the CDR3 reads CASSIWGDDSPLHF. DNA for the CDR3: TGTGCCAGTAGTATCTGGGGAGACGATTCACCCCTCCACTTT.

The V call is TRBV30, the J call TRBJ1-6; perhaps TRBD1 as D (5 bases). CDR3 size: 13 residues. From germline, CDR1 is GTSNPN and CDR2 SVGIG (reference sequence). The V end lost 1 base, the J end lost 8 bases, and 9 bases lay between the germline ends. The CDR3 here is CAWSAEGDSPLHF. The DNA for the CDR3 is TGTGCCTGGAGTGCCGAAGGGGATTCACCCCTCCACTTT.

The chain is built from TRBV5-5 and TRBJ1-3, with D possibly matching TRBD1 (6 bases). The CDR3 runs 15 residues. The ends were cut back, 3 bases at V and 4 bases at J, with 14 bases in the middle. The germline V gene has CDR1 SGHKS and CDR2 YYEKEE (reference sequence). The CDR3 nucleotides are TGTGCCAGCAGCTCGACAGCGGGGGCAGGAAACACCATATATTTT. Residues: CASSSTAGAGNTIYF.

The chain combines TRBV7-2 with TRBJ2-5; D ambiguous. The CDR3 is 12 residues long. Trimming pared 5 bases from V and 4 bases from J, leaving 8 bases between. Germline V gene lookup returns CDR1 SGHTA and CDR2 FQGNSA. CDR3 sequence reads: CASSLGIETQYF. CDR3 coding DNA: TGTGCCAGCAGCCTAGGAATAGAGACCCAGTACTTC.